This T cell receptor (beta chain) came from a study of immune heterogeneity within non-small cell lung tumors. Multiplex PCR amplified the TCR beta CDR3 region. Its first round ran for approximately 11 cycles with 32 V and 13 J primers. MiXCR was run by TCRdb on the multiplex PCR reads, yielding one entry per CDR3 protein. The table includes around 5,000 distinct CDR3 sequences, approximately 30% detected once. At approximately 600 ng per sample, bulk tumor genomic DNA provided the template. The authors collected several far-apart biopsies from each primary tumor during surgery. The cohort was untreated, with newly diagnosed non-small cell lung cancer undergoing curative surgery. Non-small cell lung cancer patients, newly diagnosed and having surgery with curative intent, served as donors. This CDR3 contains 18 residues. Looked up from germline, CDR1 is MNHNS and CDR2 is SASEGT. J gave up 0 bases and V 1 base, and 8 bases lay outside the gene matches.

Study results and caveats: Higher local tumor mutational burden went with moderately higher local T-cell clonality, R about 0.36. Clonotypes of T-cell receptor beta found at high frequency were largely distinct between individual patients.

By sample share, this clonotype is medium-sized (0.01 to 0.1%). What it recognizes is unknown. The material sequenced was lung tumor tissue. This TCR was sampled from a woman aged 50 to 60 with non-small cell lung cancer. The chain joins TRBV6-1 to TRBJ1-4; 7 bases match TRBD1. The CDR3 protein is CASSEGWRGPSTNEKLFF. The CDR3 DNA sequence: TGTGCCAGCAGTGAAGGATGGAGGGGGCCATCAACTAATGAAAAACTGTTTTTT.